A single sample gave rise to the 27 T cell receptor beta chains below, sequenced in a study of blood T cell repertoires in COVID-19. Method: immunoSEQ multiplex PCR; TCRdb's copy keeps in-frame clones and lacks some. The sample has about 350,000 clones; 75% to 90% are singletons. The specimen sequenced was peripheral blood. These receptors were obtained from a woman aged 60-75 years with COVID-19, enrolled during active disease.

The chain uses TRBV4-1 and TRBJ1-5, with 7 bases that match TRBD1. CDR1 is MGHRA and CDR2 is YSYEKL in the germline V gene. CDR3 length: 17 amino acids. After removal of 1 base from V and 3 bases from J, the junction contained 9 bases not matched to a gene. The DNA for the CDR3 is TGCGCCAGCAGCCAAGGAGTAGGGGGCCCCTTCAATCAGCCCCAGCATTTT. Translation: CASSQGVGGPFNQPQHF.

The V and J genes are TRBV2 and TRBJ2-1, with 11 nucleotides matching TRBD2. V trimming: 6 bases; J trimming: 7 bases; junction bases outside the gene matches: 5. CDR1 is SNHLY, CDR2 FYNNEI, per germline. The CDR3 is 14 residues long. CDR3 protein: CASRTSGVSNEQFF. The CDR3 bases are TGTGCCAGCAGGACTAGCGGGGTTTCAAATGAGCAGTTCTTC.

The genes are TRBV27 and TRBJ2-5; 16 nucleotides line up with TRBD2. V dropped 2 bases and J dropped 4; count of bases not matched to a gene: 4. The CDR3 is 17 residues long. Germline V lookup: CDR1 MNHEY, CDR2 SMNVEV (reference sequence). CDR3 region: CASSLVGLAGGRETQYF. Written as DNA, the CDR3 is TGTGCCAGCAGTTTAGTGGGACTAGCGGGGGGGAGAGAGACCCAGTACTTC.

The chain is built from TRBV18 and TRBJ1-4; D gene ambiguous. The CDR3 covers 13 residues. V was pared by 2 bases and J by 8 bases, with 9 bases between. Germline values: CDR1 KGHSH, CDR2 LQKENI. CDR3 sequence: CASSPFVEEKLFF. The CDR3 DNA sequence: TGTGCCAGCTCACCATTTGTGGAGGAAAAACTGTTTTTT.

As to this clone: In the same sample, other DNA sequences code for this CDR3. The CDR3 sequence is CASSVGLAGGQETQYF. CDR3 DNA: TGTGCCAGCAGTGTTGGACTAGCGGGGGGGCAAGAGACCCAGTACTTC. The chain uses TRBV2 and TRBJ2-5; 15 bases line up with TRBD2. There are 16 residues in the CDR3. Germline CDR1 is SNHLY and CDR2 is FYNNEI. V dropped 4 bases and J dropped 2; count of bases not matched to a gene: 2.

A few counts support this clone. This chain connects TRBV19 to TRBJ1-5; possibly TRBD1 for D (5 bases). This CDR3 spans 17 amino acids. Germline lookup yields CDR1 LNHDA and CDR2 SQIVND (reference sequence). The V end lost 6 bases, the J end lost 4 bases, and 22 bases lay between the germline ends. CDR3 residues: CASSSRAQKGFNQPQHF. The CDR3 nucleotides read TGTGCCAGTAGCTCCCGGGCCCAGAAGGGGTTTAATCAGCCCCAGCATTTT.

The chain is built from TRBV21-1 and TRBJ2-3; TRBD1, as called in the table, went unchecked against the DNA. TRBV21-1 is a pseudogene. The CDR3 runs 17 residues. CDR3 in DNA: TGTGCCAGCAGCATCCCGGACAGGGGAGTCCGGGGAGATACGCAGTATTTT. Translated: CASSIPDRGVRGDTQYF.

The genes are TRBV2 and TRBJ1-1; D may be TRBD1 (6 bases). Germline CDR1 and CDR2: SNHLY and FYNNEI. The length of the CDR3 is 12 residues. Trimming left V 10 bases short and J 3 bases short, with 12 bases between. CDR3: CATLDRYTEAFF. As DNA, the CDR3 is TGTGCCACCCTAGACAGGTACACTGAAGCTTTCTTT.

The gene calls are TRBV6-5 and TRBJ2-3; maybe TRBD1 (5 bases). CDR3 length: 14 amino acids. Trimming pared 2 bases from V and 3 bases from J, leaving 9 bases between. Looked up from germline, CDR1 is MNHEY and CDR2 is SVGAGI. The CDR3 sequence: CASSYAQATDTQYF. DNA for the CDR3: TGTGCCAGCAGTTACGCACAGGCGACAGATACGCAGTATTTT.

The chain has TRBV4-3 and TRBJ1-2, with D uncertain. The V gene lost 0 bases and the J gene lost 1 base, with 12 bases spanning the gap. This CDR3 region has 16 residues. CDR1 and CDR2 from the germline V gene are LGHNA and YSLEER. The CDR3 reads CASSQDIQRDNYGYTF. DNA of the CDR3: TGCGCCAGCAGCCAAGATATCCAGCGCGATAACTATGGCTACACCTTC.

This clone showed up just once. V gene TRBV6-5 combines with J gene TRBJ2-7, with TRBD1 matching 9 bases. Germline CDR1 is MNHEY and CDR2 is SVGAGI. This CDR3 region has 15 residues. Trimming took 6 bases from V and 0 from J; bases not matched to a gene: 6. The CDR3 region has the DNA TGTGCCAGCAGGAAAGGACAGGGGAACTCCTACGAGCAGTACTTC. Translation: CASRKGQGNSYEQYF.

In its sample, this clone was seen once. The chain links TRBV7-2 to TRBJ2-2; tentative D call: TRBD2 (7 bases). Germline CDR1 reads SGHTA; CDR2 reads FQGNSA. V lost 7 bases, J lost 4 bases, and 16 bases lay in between. This CDR3 comprises 15 residues. The CDR3 DNA reads as TGTGCCAGCAAAGTCGGGGGGCCCGGCACCGGGGAGCTGTTTTTT. It specifies CASKVGGPGTGELFF. The full variable domain, its missing parts supplied by reference TRBV7-2 and TRBJ2-2, is GAGVSQSPSNKVTEKGKDVELRCDPISGHTALYWYRQSLGQGLEFLIYFQGNSAPDKSGLPSDRFSAERTGGSVSTLTIQRTQQEDSAVYLCASKVGGPGTGELFFGEGSRLTVL.

V and J are TRBV27 and TRBJ1-6; TRBD1 aligns across 9 bases. V trimming: 3 bases; J trimming: 2 bases; junction bases outside the gene matches: 2. This CDR3 is 16 amino acids long. Germline V gene sequence: CDR1 MNHEY, CDR2 SMNVEV (reference sequence). The CDR3 coding sequence is TGTGCCAGCAGTTTGGACAGGGGCGCCTATAATTCACCCCTCCACTTT. As protein: CASSLDRGAYNSPLHF.

This clone was found once. The chain is built from TRBV11-3 and TRBJ2-2; TRBD2 is a possible D gene (5 bases). V lost 4 bases and J lost 0, with 6 bases in between. This CDR3 has 14 amino acids. Germline V CDR1 and CDR2: SGHNT, YENEEA. CDR3 protein: CASSWTANTGELFF. The CDR3 coding sequence is TGTGCCAGCAGCTGGACTGCGAACACCGGGGAGCTGTTTTTT.

The rearrangement links TRBV5-1 to TRBJ2-2; D gene unclear. This CDR3 spans 14 amino acids. Per the germline V gene, CDR1 is SGHRS and CDR2 is YFSETQ. V lost 0 bases to trimming and J lost 2 bases, with 5 bases between them. CDR3 protein: CASSLEPNTGELFF. The CDR3 DNA reads TGCGCCAGCAGCTTGGAGCCCAACACCGGGGAGCTGTTTTTT.

CDR3 sequence: CASSPTWDRGRGGYGYTF. The DNA for the CDR3 is TGTGCCAGCAGTCCTACCTGGGACAGGGGGCGAGGCGGCTATGGCTACACCTTC. V is TRBV25-1 and J is TRBJ1-2, with 12 bases matching TRBD1. CDR1 MGHDK and CDR2 SYGVNS come from the germline V gene. With V trimmed by 5 bases and J by 4 bases, 14 bases remained unmatched. The CDR3 contains 18 residues.

The CDR3 sequence is CASTVWGGYYGYTF. DNA for the CDR3: TGTGCCAGCACCGTATGGGGGGGGTACTATGGCTACACCTTC. The J gene is TRBJ1-2, the V gene TRBV5-6; TRBD1 is a possible D gene (5 bases). The germline V gene encodes CDR1 SGHDT and CDR2 YYEEEE. V was clipped by 6 bases and J by 3 bases, with 15 bases between them. The CDR3 spans 14 residues.

The rearrangement uses TRBV7-2 and TRBJ1-5; TRBD1 aligns across 8 bases. Germline assignment: CDR1 SGHTA and CDR2 FQGNSA. J was trimmed by 4 bases and V by 7 bases; bases with no gene match: 6. The CDR3 sequence is 14 residues long. The chain's CDR3 is CASMRTGLNQPQHF. CDR3 in DNA: TGTGCCAGCATGCGGACAGGGCTGAATCAGCCCCAGCATTTT.

This rearrangement joins TRBV4-2 to TRBJ2-3; TRBD2 matches at 7 bases. This CDR3 is 16 amino acids long. With 1 base clipped from V and 0 bases from J, the junction kept 4 bases outside the gene matches. Germline values: CDR1 LGHNA, CDR2 YNFKEQ. The chain's CDR3 is CASSQGRAGSTDTQYF. In DNA, the CDR3 is TGTGCCAGCAGCCAAGGTCGAGCGGGGAGCACAGATACGCAGTATTTT.

V usage is TRBV4-1 and J usage is TRBJ1-1; possibly TRBD1 for D (5 bases). This CDR3 contains 15 residues. V lost 5 bases to trimming and J lost 0 bases, with 13 bases between them. Germline V CDR1 and CDR2: MGHRA, YSYEKL. The CDR3, as DNA: TGCGCCAGCAGCGGGGGGGTAGGAGTGAACACTGAAGCTTTCTTT. Amino acid sequence: CASSGGVGVNTEAFF.

In its sample, this clone was seen a few times. This chain joins TRBV5-6 and TRBJ2-2, with D tentatively TRBD1 (5 bases). The CDR3 is 14 residues long. Trimming shortened V by 2 bases and J by 4 bases, and 9 bases separated the two germline ends. The germline CDR1 and CDR2 sequences are SGHDT and YYEEEE. Here the CDR3 DNA reads TGTGCCAGCAGCTTCTGGGGCGGCACCGGGGAGCTGTTTTTT. Its protein product is CASSFWGGTGELFF.

The gene calls are TRBV11-2 and TRBJ2-7; D possibly corresponds to TRBD1 (6 bases). CDR1 SGHAT and CDR2 FQNNGV come from the germline V gene. This CDR3 comprises 15 residues. V lost 1 base and J 2 bases, leaving 12 bases between the germline ends. In nucleotides, the CDR3 is TGTGCCAGCAGCTTAGGGACAGCACCCCCCTACGAGCAGTACTTC. Amino acids: CASSLGTAPPYEQYF.

This clone has a handful of counts. This same CDR3 is encoded by further DNA sequences in the sample. CDR3 DNA: TGTGCCAGTACCGGGACAGGGTTTCAGCCCCAGCATTTT. Protein: CASTGTGFQPQHF. The chain links TRBV19 to TRBJ1-5, with TRBD1 matching 9 bases. J was trimmed by 6 bases and V by 7 bases; bases with no gene match: 4. Germline CDR1 and CDR2: LNHDA and SQIVND (reference sequence). CDR3 size: 13 residues.

This clone was counted once. The chain uses TRBV6-5 and TRBJ2-1, with TRBD2 as a possible D gene (5 bases). The V end lost 6 bases, the J end lost 0 bases, and 12 bases lay between the germline ends. Germline V gene sequence: CDR1 MNHEY, CDR2 SVGAGI. This CDR3 is 15 amino acids long. In nucleotides, the CDR3 is TGTGCCAGCAGCCCCGACTATTCCTCCTACAATGAGCAGTTCTTC. The encoded protein is CASSPDYSSYNEQFF.

The chain has TRBV30 and TRBJ2-3; D remains ambiguous. The germline V gene encodes CDR1 GTSNPN and CDR2 SVGIG (reference sequence). V gave up 4 bases and J gave up 4 bases, with 6 bases separating them. The CDR3 contains 11 residues. The CDR3: CAWTLSDTQYF. Here the CDR3 DNA reads TGTGCCTGGACCCTGTCAGATACGCAGTATTTT.

This chain connects TRBV6-2 or TRBV6-3 to TRBJ2-7, with D hard to call. The CDR3 runs to 13 residues. Germline CDR1 MNHEY, CDR2 SVGEGT. Trimming left V 2 bases short and J 1 base short, with 6 bases between. CDR3 amino acids: CASSYAESYEQYF. The CDR3 bases are TGTGCCAGCAGTTACGCAGAATCCTACGAGCAGTACTTC.

This clone has only one observation. The rearrangement uses TRBV10-3 and TRBJ1-6; D perhaps matches TRBD1 (5 bases). Germline loops: CDR1 ENHRY, CDR2 SYGVKD. V was pared by 0 bases and J by 10 bases, with 10 bases between. The CDR3 length is 14 residues. The CDR3 DNA is TGTGCCATCAGTGAGTCGAACGGGGGATCACCCCTCCACTTT. Its protein is CAISESNGGSPLHF.